The rows below give T cell receptor beta chains drawn from one sample of a study of OX40 agonist ivuxolimab in advanced cancers. This table comes from immunoSEQ multiplex PCR, and its TCRdb copy is limited to in-frame clones, with some not included. The data contain 45,000 to 65,000 clones, approximately 88% of them singletons. Sequenced material: CD4+ or CD8+ T cells sorted from blood, taken in a trial of the OX40 agonist ivuxolimab. Source of these receptors: an adult with an advanced solid tumor such as melanoma, head and neck, liver or kidney cancer. The CDR3 runs from the conserved cysteine through the conserved F or W. Each record gives: V gene, D gene, J gene, clone size, CDR3 protein, CDR3 DNA. A D gene is named only where the DNA matches it firmly. Size tells how often a clone was seen (once, few, many) or the class of an expanded clone, and some rows leave it out.

V gene: TRBV29-1
D gene: TRBD2
J gene: TRBJ2-1
clone size: .
CDR3 protein: CSVGTSGRTLLGYNEQFF
CDR3 DNA: TGCAGCGTCGGGACTAGCGGGAGAACCCTCTTGGGATACAATGAGCAGTTCTTC

V gene: TRBV18
D gene: TRBD2
J gene: TRBJ2-5
clone size: .
CDR3 protein: CASSPGTSQETQYF
CDR3 DNA: TGTGCCAGCTCACCCGGGACTAGTCAAGAGACCCAGTACTTC

V gene: TRBV11-3
D gene: .
J gene: TRBJ2-1
clone size: .
CDR3 protein: CASSLDGQSLYNEQFF
CDR3 DNA: TGTGCCAGCAGCTTAGATGGACAGTCTCTATACAATGAGCAGTTCTTC

V gene: TRBV4-1
D gene: TRBD2
J gene: TRBJ2-3
clone size: once
CDR3 protein: CASSQGLAGGADTQYF
CDR3 DNA: TGCGCCAGCAGCCAAGGACTAGCGGGGGGCGCAGATACGCAGTATTTT

V gene: TRBV9
D gene: .
J gene: TRBJ1-3
clone size: .
CDR3 protein: CASTRGAGNTIYF
CDR3 DNA: TGTGCCAGCACCAGGGGAGCTGGAAACACCATATATTTT

V gene: TRBV5-1
D gene: TRBD1
J gene: TRBJ1-1
clone size: .
CDR3 protein: CASSPWTGATEAFF
CDR3 DNA: TGCGCCAGCAGCCCCTGGACAGGGGCGACTGAAGCTTTCTTT

V gene: TRBV19
D gene: .
J gene: TRBJ1-2
clone size: .
CDR3 protein: CASTISGADPYGYTF
CDR3 DNA: TGTGCCAGTACCATCTCGGGGGCGGACCCTTATGGCTACACCTTC

V gene: TRBV9
D gene: .
J gene: TRBJ2-1
clone size: .
CDR3 protein: CASSVDQGSSYNEQFF
CDR3 DNA: TGTGCCAGCAGCGTAGACCAGGGTAGCTCCTACAATGAGCAGTTCTTC

V gene: TRBV9
D gene: TRBD2
J gene: TRBJ2-7
clone size: .
CDR3 protein: CASTTSSGSYEQYF
CDR3 DNA: TGTGCCAGCACAACCTCTAGCGGGAGCTACGAGCAGTACTTC

V gene: TRBV7-9
D gene: .
J gene: TRBJ2-5
clone size: .
CDR3 protein: CASSSGRQETQYF
CDR3 DNA: TGTGCCAGCAGCTCAGGCCGCCAAGAGACCCAGTACTTC

V gene: TRBV11-2
D gene: TRBD2
J gene: TRBJ2-7
clone size: .
CDR3 protein: CASSQTGGSGVYEQYF
CDR3 DNA: TGTGCCAGCAGCCAGACCGGGGGTAGCGGGGTCTACGAGCAGTACTTC

V gene: TRBV18
D gene: .
J gene: TRBJ1-1
clone size: .
CDR3 protein: CASSPSLGGSDEAFF
CDR3 DNA: TGTGCCAGCTCACCATCGTTAGGTGGCAGCGATGAAGCTTTCTTT

V gene: TRBV27
D gene: .
J gene: TRBJ1-1
clone size: .
CDR3 protein: CATRGRVNTEAFF
CDR3 DNA: TGTGCCACCCGCGGCCGGGTGAACACTGAAGCTTTCTTT

V gene: TRBV7-2
D gene: .
J gene: TRBJ1-4
clone size: .
CDR3 protein: CASRTAGSTNEKLFF
CDR3 DNA: TGTGCCAGCAGGACGGCAGGGTCCACTAATGAAAAACTGTTTTTT

V gene: TRBV7-7
D gene: .
J gene: TRBJ2-1
clone size: .
CDR3 protein: CASSLSGQSEQFF
CDR3 DNA: TGTGCCAGCAGCTTATCGGGGCAAAGTGAGCAGTTCTTC

V gene: TRBV5-6
D gene: .
J gene: TRBJ1-5
clone size: few
CDR3 protein: CASSVIGRQPQHF
CDR3 DNA: TGTGCCAGCAGCGTCATTGGCCGTCAGCCCCAGCATTTT

V gene: TRBV7-9
D gene: .
J gene: TRBJ1-4
clone size: few
CDR3 protein: CASSARDGLPTNEKLFF
CDR3 DNA: TGTGCCAGCAGCGCCAGGGACGGACTCCCAACTAATGAAAAACTGTTTTTT

V gene: TRBV6-1
D gene: .
J gene: TRBJ2-3
clone size: .
CDR3 protein: CASSDTGPNTQYF
CDR3 DNA: TGTGCCAGCAGTGACACAGGGCCGAATACGCAGTATTTT

V gene: TRBV2
D gene: TRBD1
J gene: TRBJ2-4
clone size: .
CDR3 protein: CASSAEGASIQYF
CDR3 DNA: TGTGCCAGCAGTGCAGAGGGGGCGAGCATTCAGTACTTC

V gene: TRBV19
D gene: .
J gene: TRBJ2-3
clone size: few
CDR3 protein: CASSMGWDTRDTQYF
CDR3 DNA: TGTGCCAGTAGTATGGGATGGGACACAAGAGATACGCAGTATTTT

V gene: TRBV29-1
D gene: .
J gene: TRBJ2-7
clone size: .
CDR3 protein: CSVADSYEQYF
CDR3 DNA: TGCAGCGTTGCGGATTCCTACGAGCAGTACTTC

V gene: TRBV4-2
D gene: .
J gene: TRBJ2-6
clone size: .
CDR3 protein: CASSQRTGRNSGANVLTF
CDR3 DNA: TGTGCCAGCAGCCAAAGAACGGGACGGAACTCTGGGGCCAACGTCCTGACTTTC

V gene: TRBV18
D gene: .
J gene: TRBJ1-6
clone size: .
CDR3 protein: CASSPGLENSPLHF
CDR3 DNA: TGTGCCAGCTCACCTGGACTGGAAAATTCACCCCTCCACTTT

V gene: TRBV6-5
D gene: TRBD2
J gene: TRBJ2-7
clone size: .
CDR3 protein: CASSYRPGLAGDEQYF
CDR3 DNA: TGTGCCAGCAGTTATAGACCGGGACTAGCGGGAGACGAGCAGTACTTC

V gene: TRBV19
D gene: TRBD2
J gene: TRBJ2-3
clone size: .
CDR3 protein: CASTVRLAGGPDTQYF
CDR3 DNA: TGTGCCAGTACCGTAAGACTAGCGGGAGGGCCAGATACGCAGTATTTT

V gene: TRBV19
D gene: TRBD1
J gene: TRBJ1-5
clone size: .
CDR3 protein: CAVSGTGSGQPQHF
CDR3 DNA: TGTGCCGTTTCCGGGACAGGGTCCGGACAGCCCCAGCATTTT

V gene: TRBV4-1
D gene: .
J gene: TRBJ2-5
clone size: .
CDR3 protein: CASSQVGVGRETQYF
CDR3 DNA: TGCGCCAGCAGCCAAGTTGGCGTGGGAAGGGAGACCCAGTACTTC

V gene: TRBV19
D gene: .
J gene: TRBJ1-5
clone size: .
CDR3 protein: CASSIAASNQPQHF
CDR3 DNA: TGTGCCAGTAGTATAGCCGCTAGCAATCAGCCCCAGCATTTT

V gene: TRBV27
D gene: .
J gene: TRBJ2-1
clone size: .
CDR3 protein: CASGRWSYNEQFF
CDR3 DNA: TGTGCCAGCGGGAGATGGTCCTACAATGAGCAGTTCTTC